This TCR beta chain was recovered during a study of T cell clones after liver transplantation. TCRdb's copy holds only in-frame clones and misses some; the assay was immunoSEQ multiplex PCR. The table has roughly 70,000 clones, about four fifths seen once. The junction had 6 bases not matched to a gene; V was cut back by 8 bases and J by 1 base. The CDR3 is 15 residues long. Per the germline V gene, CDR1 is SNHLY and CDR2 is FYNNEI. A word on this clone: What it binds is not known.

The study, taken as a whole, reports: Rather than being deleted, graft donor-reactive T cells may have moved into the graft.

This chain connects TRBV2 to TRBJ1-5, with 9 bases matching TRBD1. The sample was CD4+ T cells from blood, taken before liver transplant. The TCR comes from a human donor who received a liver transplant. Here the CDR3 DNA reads TGTGCCAGCGGGACAGGGAGCACGAGCAATCAGCCCCAGCATTTT. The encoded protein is CASGTGSTSNQPQHF.